This TCR beta chain was identified in a study of tumor-infiltrating lymphocytes in localized non-small cell lung cancer. Points from the study as a whole: Different pieces of the same tissue were used for each assay. IM1 and IM2 tumors showed no difference in T-cell fraction. Higher tumor T cell infiltration than in uninvolved lung was supported by TCRbeta sequencing.

There are 17 residues in the CDR3. CDR1 and CDR2 from the germline V gene are SSHAT and FNYEAQ (reference sequence). Sequencing was performed with immunoSEQ multiplex PCR; in TCRdb, only in-frame clones are kept and a portion is missing. The sample shows 10,000 to 15,000 clones, approximately 85% of them seen only once. As for this clone: Its antigen remains unknown. The junction does not match germline at one end; this may be a read error.

Material for sequencing was uninvolved lung tissue not adjacent to the tumor. The chain couples TRBV7-7 to TRBJ2-2; 8 nucleotides agree with TRBD2. This TCR was recovered from a human donor with non-small cell lung cancer. The CDR3 loop reads CASSLTGTRVGTGELFF. DNA for the CDR3: TGTGCTAGCAGCTTAACCGGGACTAGAGTCGGCACCGGGGAGCTGTTTTTT.